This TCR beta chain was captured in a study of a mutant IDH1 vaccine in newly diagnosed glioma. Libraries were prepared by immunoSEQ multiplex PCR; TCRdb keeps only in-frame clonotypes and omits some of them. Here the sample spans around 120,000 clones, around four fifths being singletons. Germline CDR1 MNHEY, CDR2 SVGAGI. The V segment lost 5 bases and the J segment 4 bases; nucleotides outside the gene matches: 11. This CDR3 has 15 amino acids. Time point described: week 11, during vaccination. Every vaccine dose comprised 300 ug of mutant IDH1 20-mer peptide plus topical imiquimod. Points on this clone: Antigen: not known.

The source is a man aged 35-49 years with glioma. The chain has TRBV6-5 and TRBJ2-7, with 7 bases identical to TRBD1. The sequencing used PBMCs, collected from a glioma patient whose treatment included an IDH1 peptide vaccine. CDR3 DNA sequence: TGTGCCAGCAGTATGATACAGGGGAATCTTTACGAGCAGTACTTC. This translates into CASSMIQGNLYEQYF.